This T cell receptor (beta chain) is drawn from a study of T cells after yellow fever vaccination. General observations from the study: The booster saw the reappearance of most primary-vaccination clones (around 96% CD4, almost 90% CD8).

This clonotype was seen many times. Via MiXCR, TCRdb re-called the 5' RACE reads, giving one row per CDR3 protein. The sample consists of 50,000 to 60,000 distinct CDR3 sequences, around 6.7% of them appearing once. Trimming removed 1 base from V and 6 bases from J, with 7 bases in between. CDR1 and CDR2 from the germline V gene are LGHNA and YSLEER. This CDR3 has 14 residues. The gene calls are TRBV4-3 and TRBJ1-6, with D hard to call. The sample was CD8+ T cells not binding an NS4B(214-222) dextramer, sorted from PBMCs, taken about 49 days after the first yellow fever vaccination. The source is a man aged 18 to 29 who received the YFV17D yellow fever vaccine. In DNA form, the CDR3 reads TGCGCCAGCAGCCAAGTCGGCAGTAATTCACCCCTCCACTTT. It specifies CASSQVGSNSPLHF.